This T cell receptor beta chain was captured in a study of memory CD4+ T cells and cytomegalovirus serostatus. Study results and caveats: About 40% of the roughly 160 known CMV-associated TCRbeta sequences appeared in CD4+ memory.

Germline V gives CDR1 MNHNY, CDR2 SVGAGI (reference sequence). The CDR3 runs 13 residues. Unmatched junction bases numbered 3, after V lost 6 bases and J lost 5 bases. As to this clone: What it binds is unknown.

The table came from immunoSEQ multiplex PCR; TCRdb's copy has only in-frame clones and leaves some out. The repertoire has some 65,000 clones, around 82% of them found once; the top ten carry 0.5% to 0.55%. The sort gate was single viable CD3+CD4+CD8-CD45RO+ cells for memory CD4+ T cells. Serostatus was set by detecting CMV pp150, pp28, p38, p52 IgG. Positive selection with CD4 microbeads enriched total CD4+ T cells. The chain employs TRBV6-6 and TRBJ2-5, with 10 bases identical to TRBD1. Sequences were obtained from memory CD4+ T cells from blood. The source is an adult in good health and CMV-seronegative. Some clones in this sample may be carry-over from other donors' samples. The CDR3 DNA reads TGTGCCAGCAGGACAGGGGGCGCGGAGACCCAGTACTTC. Amino acids: CASRTGGAETQYF.